This TCR beta chain is drawn from a study of blood T cell repertoires in COVID-19. Study-wide background: Whether acute or convalescent, the COVID-19 samples came from the United States, Italy and Spain. PBMCs, B-cell-depleted T cells, or T cells provided the cDNA or gDNA that made up the material.

In the original analysis: Amplification from reference gene primers served as the basis for estimated nucleated cell counts. Some clones are missing from TCRdb's copy, which holds only in-frame ones; the method was immunoSEQ multiplex PCR. The V and J calls and the clone size are those of that table, but D and trimming were determined from the DNA. The data show 30,000 to 45,000 clones, about nine tenths seen once. In its sample, this clone was seen once. The CDR3 is 15 amino acids. Germline values: CDR1 SGHRS, CDR2 YFSETQ. The ends lost 3 bases at V and 2 bases at J; junction bases unmatched: 4. This rearrangement joins TRBV5-1 to TRBJ2-1; 8 nucleotides match TRBD2. The sequence was collected from a human donor in a cohort sampled during active COVID-19. The sequenced sample consisted of peripheral blood. The chain's CDR3 is CASSSSGSPYNEQFF. CDR3 DNA sequence: TGCGCCAGCAGCTCCAGCGGGAGTCCCTACAATGAGCAGTTCTTC.